A single sample gave rise to the 8 T cell receptor beta chains below, sequenced in a study of T-cell reconstitution after alpha-beta-depleted transplantation in children. A library of TCRbeta sequences, prepared with unique molecular identifiers, was generated. TCRdb used MiXCR to reprocess the PCR reads, holding one entry per CDR3 protein. The sample holds a few hundred thousand distinct CDR3 sequences; about an eighth are singletons and the top ten take about 2.2%. The material sequenced was PBMCs, mostly from graft donor cells, taken 360 days after TCRalphabeta/CD19-depleted stem cell transplant. The source of these receptors is a male patient younger than 18 who had a stem cell transplant for acute myeloid leukemia, so the T cells may come from the graft donor.

The chain has TRBV29-1 and TRBJ2-5; TRBD2 is a possible D gene (7 bases). V lost 1 base to trimming and J lost 0 bases, with 9 bases between them. Germline V gene lookup returns CDR1 SQVTM and CDR2 ANQGSEA. The CDR3 covers 14 residues. In nucleotides, the CDR3 is TGCAGCGTTGAAGGAGGGGGGGACCAAGAGACCCAGTACTTC. Protein sequence: CSVEGGGDQETQYF.

This clonotype came up many times. The chain links TRBV29-1 to TRBJ2-5; no clear D gene. CDR1 and CDR2 from the germline V gene are SQVTM and ANQGSEA. V was trimmed by 3 bases and J by 2 bases, leaving 13 bases between them. This CDR3 is built from 14 residues. CDR3 protein: CSVESIWKQETQYF. DNA of the CDR3: TGCAGCGTTGAGTCTATCTGGAAGCAAGAGACCCAGTACTTC.

This clonotype was recorded many times. The V and J genes are TRBV7-8 and TRBJ2-7; 9 bases map to TRBD1. Germline-derived CDR1 and CDR2 are SGHVS and FQNEAQ. The CDR3 has 15 residues. V lost 5 bases, J lost 3 bases, and 8 bases stayed unmatched. The CDR3 is CASSPGTGMNYEQYF. CDR3 bases: TGTGCCAGCAGCCCAGGGACAGGGATGAACTACGAGCAGTACTTC.

The genes are TRBV27 and TRBJ2-7; 9 bases match TRBD2. Germline V lookup: CDR1 MNHEY, CDR2 SMNVEV (reference sequence). This CDR3 is built from 16 residues. Trimming at V came to 5 bases and at J to 3 bases, leaving 11 bases not matched to a gene. CDR3 sequence (DNA): TGTGCCAGCAGTCCTATCTTTGCGGGAGGGGGCTACGAGCAGTACTTC. Translated, it gives CASSPIFAGGGYEQYF.

This clonotype was seen only a few times. The V gene is TRBV6-5, the J gene TRBJ2-5; 14 nucleotides match TRBD2. Germline V CDR1 and CDR2: MNHEY, SVGAGI. CDR3 length equals 16 residues. V trimming: 4 bases; J trimming: 5 bases; junction bases outside the gene matches: 6. For the CDR3, the DNA is TGTGCCAGCAGTTTTCCTTGGACTAGCGGGAGGGAGACCCAGTACTTC. Translated, it gives CASSFPWTSGRETQYF.

The V and J genes are TRBV7-8 and TRBJ1-5, with 9 bases aligning to TRBD1. This CDR3 has 15 residues. The germline V gene has CDR1 SGHVS and CDR2 FQNEAQ. V gave up 5 bases and J gave up 7 bases; unmatched junction bases: 9. The CDR3 nucleotides are TGTGCCAGCAGCCAAGAGACAGGGGGTCGACAGCCCCAGCATTTT. Amino acid sequence: CASSQETGGRQPQHF.

In this sample, this clonotype turned up a few times. The chain carries TRBV12-3 or TRBV12-4 and TRBJ2-3, with 9 positions matching TRBD2. Trimming took 1 base from V and 6 from J; bases not matched to a gene: 5. This CDR3 is 15 amino acids long. The CDR3 region is CASSLEGLADDTQYF. CDR3 coding DNA: TGTGCCAGCAGTTTAGAGGGACTAGCAGACGATACGCAGTATTTT.

The CDR3 loop reads CASSFQDLPLSGANVLTF. The DNA for the CDR3 is TGTGCCAGCAGTTTCCAGGACCTTCCTCTCTCTGGGGCCAACGTCCTGACTTTC. This chain joins TRBV28 and TRBJ2-6; D ambiguous. The CDR3 runs 18 residues. Germline values: CDR1 MDHEN, CDR2 SYDVKM. V was cut by 3 bases and J by 0 bases, with 15 bases left in between.